The rows below give T cell receptor beta chains drawn from one sample of a study of blood T cell repertoires in COVID-19. Libraries were prepared by immunoSEQ multiplex PCR; TCRdb keeps only in-frame clonotypes and omits some of them. The sample lists roughly 260,000 clones, about nine tenths occurring once. Source material: peripheral blood. Receptors were obtained from a woman in her forties or fifties who had recovered from COVID-19. The CDR3 runs from the conserved cysteine through the conserved F or W. A D gene is named only where the DNA matches it firmly. Size is stated for part of the rows, as once, few or many counts, or as a class when the clone is expanded.

D	V	J	size	DNA	CDR3
NA	TRBV4-2	TRBJ1-3	NA	TGTGCCAGCAGCCCGCACCCGGGTGACACCATATATTTT	CASSPHPGDTIYF
NA	TRBV30	TRBJ2-1	NA	TGTGCCTGGAGTCCTCCGGGACAATTGGGTGAGCAGTTCTTC	CAWSPPGQLGEQFF
NA	TRBV19	TRBJ1-5	NA	TGTGCCAGTAGTACCACCACCCCGTGGGGGCGGCCCCAGCATTTT	CASSTTTPWGRPQHF
TRBD1	TRBV7-3	TRBJ2-7	once	TGTGCCAGCAGCCCCGGACAGGGCGAGCAGTACTTC	CASSPGQGEQYF
TRBD1	TRBV7-8	TRBJ1-2	once	TGTGCCAGCAGCTTAGTATGGACAGGGGGCGCCGATGGCTACACCTTC	CASSLVWTGGADGYTF
NA	TRBV7-8	TRBJ1-2	NA	TGTGCCAGCAGCCGACTATGGGCAGGGGCAAGCTACACCTTC	CASSRLWAGASYTF
NA	TRBV2	TRBJ2-5	NA	TGTGCCAGCAGTGAGAGGAGACAAGAGACCCAGTACTTC	CASSERRQETQYF
TRBD1	TRBV11-2	TRBJ1-4	NA	TGTGCCAGCAGCTTAGAATGGGACAGTCCGTTTTTT	CASSLEWDSPFF
NA	TRBV7-9	TRBJ1-1	NA	TGTGCCAGCAGCCTGACACGAAACACTGAAGCTTTCTTT	CASSLTRNTEAFF
NA	TRBV19	TRBJ1-1	NA	TGTGCCAGTAGTCCGGGGGTTCTGAACACTGAAGCTTTCTTT	CASSPGVLNTEAFF
TRBD1	TRBV19	TRBJ1-1	NA	TGTGCCAGTAGTGCATTTACCAGGGGGCAAGTTGCCCTAAACACTGAAGCTTTCTTT	CASSAFTRGQVALNTEAFF
NA	TRBV5-1	TRBJ2-1	NA	TGCGCCAGCAGCTACCATTCGGACTACAGTGAGCAGTTCTTC	CASSYHSDYSEQFF
TRBD2	TRBV5-1	TRBJ2-3	once	TGCGCCAGCAGTCCTTCCTTAGCGGGAGTCCAGGATACGCAGTATTTT	CASSPSLAGVQDTQYF
NA	TRBV5-5	TRBJ1-1	NA	TGTGCCAGCAGCTCCCGGAACACTGAAGCTTTCTTT	CASSSRNTEAFF
NA	TRBV9	TRBJ1-1	NA	TGTGCCAGCAGCGTAGATGCAGGGTCTGAAGCTTTCTTT	CASSVDAGSEAFF
NA	TRBV6-2/TRBV6-3	TRBJ2-1	NA	TGTGCCAGCAGTAGGAGTCTTGTCGGCACTAATGAGCAGTTCTTC	CASSRSLVGTNEQFF
NA	TRBV27	TRBJ1-5	NA	TGTGCCAGCAGTTTCGGACAGAGTAATCAGCCCCAGCATTTT	CASSFGQSNQPQHF
NA	TRBV23-1	TRBJ1-1	NA	TGCGCCAGCAGTCAACCACCTTTCCGTACGACCGGGAGGAGTATGCATGAAGAGGGAGCTTTCTTT	CASSQPPFRTTGRSMHEEGAFF
NA	TRBV28	TRBJ2-6	NA	TGTGCCAGCAGCCCGGTTGCAGGGGTCTCTGGGGCCAACGTCCTGACTTTC	CASSPVAGVSGANVLTF
NA	TRBV6-5	TRBJ1-1	NA	TGTGCCAGCAGTCTAGAGAATGGACACGAAGCTTTCTTT	CASSLENGHEAFF
NA	TRBV5-5	TRBJ1-1	once	TGTGCCAGCAGCTTAGTAGGCAGGGCGGTTGCAGCTTTCTTT	CASSLVGRAVAAFF
TRBD1	TRBV5-1	TRBJ1-4	NA	TGCGCCAGCAGCATCACAACAGGGGGGATCGGAAAACTGTTTTTT	CASSITTGGIGKLFF
TRBD2	TRBV10-3	TRBJ2-5	NA	TGTGCCATCAGCCCGGGACTAGCGGACCAAGAGACCCAGTACTTC	CAISPGLADQETQYF
NA	TRBV19	TRBJ1-2	NA	TGTGCCAGTAGTATTTGGGGGCCCCATGGCTACACCTTC	CASSIWGPHGYTF
NA	TRBV19	TRBJ1-5	NA	TGTGCCAGTAGTATTAGCCGGCGAGGTCAGCCCCAGCATTTT	CASSISRRGQPQHF
NA	TRBV28	TRBJ1-2	NA	TGTGCCAGCAGTTCCCCGACAGCGTTCCAGTACTATGGCTACACCTTC	CASSSPTAFQYYGYTF
TRBD1	TRBV27	TRBJ2-7	NA	TGTGCCAGCAGGTCGTCTCCCGGGACAGGGGAACACGAGCAGTACTTC	CASRSSPGTGEHEQYF
TRBD1	TRBV5-4	TRBJ1-1	once	TGTGCCAGCAGCCGACAGGGCGGAGGGAACACTGAAGCTTTCTTT	CASSRQGGGNTEAFF
NA	TRBV14	TRBJ2-1	NA	TGTGCCAGCAGCCAAGGGTGGGGAGTAGCGTCCGAAAATGAGCAGTTCTTC	CASSQGWGVASENEQFF
TRBD1	TRBV5-6	TRBJ2-7	NA	TGTGCCAGCAGCTTAAGGGACAGCCCCTACGAGCAGTACTTC	CASSLRDSPYEQYF
TRBD1	TRBV6-1	TRBJ2-7	NA	TGTGCCAGCAGTGAAGCCCCGGACAGGGGGCGAGAGCAGTACTTC	CASSEAPDRGREQYF
NA	TRBV20-1	TRBJ2-1	NA	TGCAGTGCTTTCTATAACGAGCAGTTCTTC	CSAFYNEQFF
TRBD1	TRBV27	TRBJ2-2	NA	TGTGCCAGCAGTTCGTACAGGGGGCTTGACACCGGGGAGCTGTTTTTT	CASSSYRGLDTGELFF
NA	TRBV4-3	TRBJ2-2	NA	TGCGCCAGCAGCCAAGATGGGCCCGGGGGTGAGAACACCGGGGAGCTGTTTTTT	CASSQDGPGGENTGELFF
NA	TRBV6-1	TRBJ2-7	NA	TGTGCCAGCAGTGCAGAACTCGGGTCCCGCTTAGGTGAGCAGTACTTC	CASSAELGSRLGEQYF
TRBD1	TRBV7-9	TRBJ2-7	NA	TGTGCCAGCAGGTGGGGGACAGGCGACGAGCAGTACTTC	CASRWGTGDEQYF
TRBD2	TRBV7-3	TRBJ2-3	NA	TGTGCCAGCAGCTTCGGGACTAGCGGGAGGGGAGGCACAGATACGCAGTATTTT	CASSFGTSGRGGTDTQYF
NA	TRBV6-5	TRBJ1-1	NA	TGTGCCAGCAGACCCACAGCGAACACTGAAGCTTTCTTT	CASRPTANTEAFF
NA	TRBV21-1	TRBJ1-4	NA	TGTGCCAGCAGCACCACAAACAGGGGAACTAATGAAAAACTGTTTTTT	CASSTTNRGTNEKLFF
TRBD2	TRBV4-2	TRBJ2-3	once	TGTGCCAGCAGCCAGAGGATACTAGCGGGTGGGAGCACAGATACGCAGTATTTT	CASSQRILAGGSTDTQYF
TRBD1	TRBV30	TRBJ1-6	NA	TGTGCCTGGAGTACGACAGGGGGCGGGAATTCACCCCTCCACTTT	CAWSTTGGGNSPLHF
NA	TRBV19	TRBJ2-5	NA	TGTGCCAGTAGCAAAGCGTACCAAGAGACCCAGTACTTC	CASSKAYQETQYF
NA	TRBV27	TRBJ1-1	NA	TGTGCCAGCAGTTTTCTTGAAGGGGTAGGCATAACTGAAGCTTTCTTT	CASSFLEGVGITEAFF